This T cell receptor (beta chain) was documented in a study of T-cell reconstitution after alpha-beta-depleted transplantation in children. Trimming took 3 bases from V and 7 from J, leaving 13 bases between them. Germline V lookup: CDR1 ENHRY, CDR2 SYGVKD. The CDR3 covers 13 residues. Unique molecular identifiers were built into the TCRbeta library. One entry per CDR3 protein results from TCRdb running MiXCR on the PCR reads. The repertoire includes hundreds of thousands of distinct CDR3 sequences, around 12% of them detected once, and about 2.6% sits in the top ten. At least ten counts were recorded for this clonotype.

The clonotype comes from a human donor who donated a stem cell graft to a child with acute lymphoblastic leukemia. The rearrangement uses TRBV10-3 and TRBJ2-7; D is possibly TRBD2 (5 bases). The material sequenced was PBMCs from the stem cell graft donor, taken from the stem cell graft. CDR3 sequence reads: CAISEPLSGEQYF. The CDR3 DNA reads TGTGCCATCAGTGAACCCCTCTCGGGGGAGCAGTACTTC.